These 15 T cell receptor beta chains share one sample of origin, sequenced in a study of beta chain features in type 1 diabetes. TCRB transcripts that were expressed got sequenced, as all of the isolated RNA had been reverse transcribed. Some clones are missing from TCRdb's copy, which holds only in-frame ones; the method was immunoSEQ multiplex PCR. The sample holds hundreds of thousands of clones, about 14% seen once. Sample: central memory CD4+ T cells from blood. Every receptor here comes from a man aged 30 to 39 in good health.

In this sample, this clone turned up many times. CDR3 nucleotide sequence: TGTGCCAGTAGTACCGGGACAGTAAGCACAGATACGCAGTATTTT. Its protein is CASSTGTVSTDTQYF. This rearrangement joins TRBV19 to TRBJ2-3, with 7 bases fitting TRBD1. CDR1 is LNHDA and CDR2 is SQIVND in the germline V gene (reference sequence). Unmatched junction bases numbered 4, after V lost 4 bases and J lost 0 bases. The CDR3 is 15 amino acids.

Only a few counts were recorded for this clone. The gene calls are TRBV19 and TRBJ1-1; a weak D match, TRBD1 (6 bases). The CDR3 covers 15 residues. V lost 7 bases and J lost 1, with 16 bases in between. In germline, CDR1 is LNHDA, CDR2 SQIVND (reference sequence). This CDR3 is CASIKIGGQNTEAFF. The CDR3 region has the DNA TGTGCCAGTATTAAGATCGGGGGGCAGAACACTGAAGCTTTCTTT. The whole variable domain, remainder taken from reference TRBV19 and TRBJ1-1, is DGGITQSPKYLFRKEGQNVTLSCEQNLNHDAMYWYRQDPGQGLRLIYYSQIVNDFQKGDIAEGYSVSREKKESFPLTVTSAQKNPTAFYLCASIKIGGQNTEAFFGQGTRLTVV.

The chain carries TRBV4-3 and TRBJ1-5; no reliable D call. Germline V gives CDR1 LGHNA, CDR2 YSLEER. The CDR3 covers 13 residues. Trimming stripped 1 base from V and 3 bases from J, with 4 bases between. In DNA form, the CDR3 reads TGCGCCAGCAGCCAAGGCGTCAATCAGCCCCAGCATTTT. It yields the protein CASSQGVNQPQHF.

V usage is TRBV19 and J usage is TRBJ2-1, with D uncertain. V shed 5 bases and J shed 9 bases, with 17 bases lying between them. Germline CDR1 reads LNHDA; CDR2 reads SQIVND (reference sequence). The CDR3 totals 14 residues. CDR3 in amino acids: CASSRTGSLGEQFF. CDR3 nucleotide sequence: TGTGCCAGTAGTCGTACCGGGTCTCTGGGTGAGCAGTTCTTC.

There are a few counts of this clone. The chain links TRBV27 to TRBJ2-2; 7 nucleotides line up with TRBD1. This CDR3 comprises 16 residues. With 7 bases clipped from V and 5 bases from J, the junction kept 13 bases outside the gene matches. CDR1 and CDR2 from the germline V gene are MNHEY and SMNVEV (reference sequence). As DNA, the CDR3 is TGTGCCAGCACCTTTAACCCGGGACAGAGAACCGGGGAGCTGTTTTTT. It specifies CASTFNPGQRTGELFF.

V is TRBV5-1 and J is TRBJ2-2, with 7 bases lining up with TRBD1. Trimming at V came to 4 bases and at J to 1 base, leaving 4 bases not matched to a gene. Germline CDR1 SGHRS, CDR2 YFSETQ. The CDR3 is 15 amino acids. CDR3 in DNA: TGCGCCAGCAGCAAGACAGGGCGGAACACCGGGGAGCTGTTTTTT. This codes for CASSKTGRNTGELFF.

This clone came up a few times. The genes are TRBV11-3 and TRBJ2-1, with D unclear. With 8 bases removed from V and 4 bases from J, the gap between germline ends came to 15 bases. In germline, CDR1 is SGHNT, CDR2 YENEEA. The CDR3 consists of 14 residues. CDR3 loop: CASVMDPHYNEQFF. CDR3 coding DNA: TGTGCCAGCGTCATGGACCCACATTACAATGAGCAGTTCTTC. Using reference TRBV11-3 and TRBJ2-1 for the parts outside the CDR3, the full variable domain is EAGVVQSPRYKIIEKKQPVAFWCNPISGHNTLYWYLQNLGQGPELLIRYENEEAVDDSQLPKDRFSAERLKGVDSTLKIQPAELGDSAVYLCASVMDPHYNEQFFGPGTRLTVL.

This clone occurred a few times. The chain employs TRBV7-9 and TRBJ1-1; no definite D call. The germline gives CDR1 SEHNR, CDR2 FQNEAQ (reference sequence). The ends were cut back, 5 bases at V and 11 bases at J, with 12 bases in the middle. There are 11 residues in the CDR3. CDR3 sequence reads: CASSPLEYAFF. The CDR3 region has the DNA TGTGCCAGCAGCCCCCTGGAGTATGCTTTCTTT.

This clone was found a few times. The chain uses TRBV12-5 and TRBJ1-1, with 7 bases fitting TRBD1. This CDR3 has 14 amino acids. V trimming: 1 base; J trimming: 1 base; junction bases outside the gene matches: 0. CDR1 is LGHNT and CDR2 is FRNRAP in the germline V gene. CDR3 amino acids: CASGLGTGNTEAFF. CDR3 in DNA: TGTGCTAGTGGTTTGGGGACAGGGAACACTGAAGCTTTCTTT. Looking up the rest from reference TRBV12-5 and TRBJ1-1 gives the full variable domain: DARVTQTPRHKVTEMGQEVTMRCQPILGHNTVFWYRQTMMQGLELLAYFRNRAPLDDSGMPKDRFSAEMPDATLATLKIQPSEPRDSAVYFCASGLGTGNTEAFFGQGTRLTVV.

This clone was seen a handful of times. The rearrangement links TRBV6-5 to TRBJ2-1; 11 bases match TRBD1. J lost 6 bases, V lost 6 bases, and 7 bases had no gene match. The length of the CDR3 is 15 residues. Germline loops: CDR1 MNHEY, CDR2 SVGAGI. The CDR3 nucleotides are TGTGCCAGCAGCGCCAGGACAGGGGGCGGCAATGAGCAGTTCTTC. Translating gives CASSARTGGGNEQFF.

This sequence joins TRBV7-6 and TRBJ1-3, with no clear D. V was pared by 0 bases and J by 0 bases, with 3 bases between. Germline V gene data show CDR1 as SGHVS and CDR2 as FNYEAQ. The CDR3 loop spans 14 amino acids. The CDR3 is CASSLAASGNTIYF. The CDR3 DNA reads as TGTGCCAGCAGCTTAGCTGCCTCTGGAAACACCATATATTTT.

This clone was recorded a few times. The chain employs TRBV7-7 and TRBJ2-5; weak D call: TRBD2 (7 bases). Germline CDR1 SSHAT, CDR2 FNYEAQ (reference sequence). The CDR3 is made up of 15 amino acids. V was cut by 5 bases and J by 2 bases, with 15 bases left in between. The CDR3 loop is CASSPPRGGQETQYF. In DNA, the CDR3 is TGTGCCAGCAGCCCCCCAAGGGGGGGACAAGAGACCCAGTACTTC.

This clone came up a few times. The chain uses TRBV7-2 and TRBJ1-1; D remains unclear. The germline gives CDR1 SGHTA, CDR2 FQGNSA. Trimming shortened V by 4 bases and J by 0 bases, and 9 bases separated the two germline ends. The CDR3 sequence is 14 residues long. The CDR3 here is CASSSRAMNTEAFF. The DNA of the CDR3 is TGTGCCAGCAGCTCTCGGGCCATGAACACTGAAGCTTTCTTT. Filled out from reference TRBV7-2 and TRBJ1-1, the complete variable domain reads GAGVSQSPSNKVTEKGKDVELRCDPISGHTALYWYRQSLGQGLEFLIYFQGNSAPDKSGLPSDRFSAERTGGSVSTLTIQRTQQEDSAVYLCASSSRAMNTEAFFGQGTRLTVV.

In its sample, this clone was seen a few times. The chain uses TRBV9 and TRBJ2-7; 7 bases line up with TRBD2. V was pared by 2 bases and J by 2 bases, with 7 bases of the junction left unmatched. The CDR3 runs 15 residues. In germline, CDR1 is SGDLS, CDR2 YYNGEE. As DNA, the CDR3 is TGTGCCAGCAGCGTTTCAGCGGGGACTCCCTACGAGCAGTACTTC. The encoded protein is CASSVSAGTPYEQYF.

This rearrangement joins TRBV28 to TRBJ1-4; D is possibly TRBD1 (5 bases). The CDR3 extends over 11 amino acids. V lost 9 bases, J lost 8 bases, and 10 bases lay in between. Germline V gene data show CDR1 as MDHEN and CDR2 as SYDVKM. The CDR3 DNA is TGTGCCAGACAGGTCTCAGAAAAACTGTTTTTT. Translating gives CARQVSEKLFF.